This TCR beta chain was sequenced in a study of OX40 agonist ivuxolimab in advanced cancers. CDR3 size: 15 residues. V was shortened by 3 bases and J by 4 bases, with 13 bases between the two germline ends. Per the germline V gene, CDR1 is SGHTA and CDR2 is FQGNSA. Method: immunoSEQ multiplex PCR; TCRdb's copy keeps in-frame clones and lacks some. This sample has 15,000 to 20,000 clones, with approximately 72% found just once. This receptor was taken from an adult with an advanced solid tumor such as melanoma, head and neck, liver or kidney cancer. This rearrangement joins TRBV7-2 to TRBJ2-1; D tentatively fits TRBD1 or TRBD2 (5 bases each). Material: CD4+ or CD8+ T cells sorted from blood, obtained in a trial of the OX40 agonist ivuxolimab. CDR3 sequence (DNA): TGTGCCAGCAGCTTTAGGGACGAACATTACAATGAGCAGTTCTTC. Its protein product is CASSFRDEHYNEQFF.